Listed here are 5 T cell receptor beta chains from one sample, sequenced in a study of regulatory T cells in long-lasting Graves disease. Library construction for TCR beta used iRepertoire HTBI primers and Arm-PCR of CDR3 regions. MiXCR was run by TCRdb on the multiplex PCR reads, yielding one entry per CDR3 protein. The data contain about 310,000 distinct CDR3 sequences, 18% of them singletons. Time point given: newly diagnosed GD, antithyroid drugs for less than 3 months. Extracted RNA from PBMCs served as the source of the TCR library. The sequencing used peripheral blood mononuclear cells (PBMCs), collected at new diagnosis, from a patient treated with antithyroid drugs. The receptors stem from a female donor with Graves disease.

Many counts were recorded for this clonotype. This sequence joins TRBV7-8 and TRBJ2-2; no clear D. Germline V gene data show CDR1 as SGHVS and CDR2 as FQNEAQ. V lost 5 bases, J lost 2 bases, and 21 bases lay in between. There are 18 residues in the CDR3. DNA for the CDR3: TGTGCCAGCAGCCCTCGGCTGGGATCCTGGGGAAACACCGGGGAGCTGTTTTTT. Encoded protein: CASSPRLGSWGNTGELFF.

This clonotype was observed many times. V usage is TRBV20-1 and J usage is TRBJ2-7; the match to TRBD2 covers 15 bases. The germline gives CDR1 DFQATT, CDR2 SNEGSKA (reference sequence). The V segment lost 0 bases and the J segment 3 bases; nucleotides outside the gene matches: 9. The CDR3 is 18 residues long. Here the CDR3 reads CSAREGGTSGRNFYEQYF. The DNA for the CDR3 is TGCAGTGCTAGAGAGGGCGGGACTAGCGGGAGGAATTTCTACGAGCAGTACTTC.

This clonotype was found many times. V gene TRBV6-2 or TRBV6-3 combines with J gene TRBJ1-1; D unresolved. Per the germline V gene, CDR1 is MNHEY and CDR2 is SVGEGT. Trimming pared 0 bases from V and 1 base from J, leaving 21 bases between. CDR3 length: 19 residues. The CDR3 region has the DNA TGTGCCAGCAGTTACTCTTTTGGCGAGGACGGGGATTGGAACACTGAAGCTTTCTTT. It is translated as CASSYSFGEDGDWNTEAFF.

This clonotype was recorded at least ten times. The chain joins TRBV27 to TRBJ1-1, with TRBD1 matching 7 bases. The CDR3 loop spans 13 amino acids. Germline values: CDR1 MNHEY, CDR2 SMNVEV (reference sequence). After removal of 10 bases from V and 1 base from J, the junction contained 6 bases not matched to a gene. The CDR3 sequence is CATQGGANTEAFF. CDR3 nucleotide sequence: TGTGCCACCCAGGGGGGAGCGAACACTGAAGCTTTCTTT.

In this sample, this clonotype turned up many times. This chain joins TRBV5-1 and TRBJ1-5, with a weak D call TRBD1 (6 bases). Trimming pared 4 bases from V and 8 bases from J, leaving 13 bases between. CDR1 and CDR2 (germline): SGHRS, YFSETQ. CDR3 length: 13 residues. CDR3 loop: CASSLQGIEPQHF. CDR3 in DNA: TGCGCCAGCAGCCTACAGGGTATTGAGCCCCAGCATTTT.